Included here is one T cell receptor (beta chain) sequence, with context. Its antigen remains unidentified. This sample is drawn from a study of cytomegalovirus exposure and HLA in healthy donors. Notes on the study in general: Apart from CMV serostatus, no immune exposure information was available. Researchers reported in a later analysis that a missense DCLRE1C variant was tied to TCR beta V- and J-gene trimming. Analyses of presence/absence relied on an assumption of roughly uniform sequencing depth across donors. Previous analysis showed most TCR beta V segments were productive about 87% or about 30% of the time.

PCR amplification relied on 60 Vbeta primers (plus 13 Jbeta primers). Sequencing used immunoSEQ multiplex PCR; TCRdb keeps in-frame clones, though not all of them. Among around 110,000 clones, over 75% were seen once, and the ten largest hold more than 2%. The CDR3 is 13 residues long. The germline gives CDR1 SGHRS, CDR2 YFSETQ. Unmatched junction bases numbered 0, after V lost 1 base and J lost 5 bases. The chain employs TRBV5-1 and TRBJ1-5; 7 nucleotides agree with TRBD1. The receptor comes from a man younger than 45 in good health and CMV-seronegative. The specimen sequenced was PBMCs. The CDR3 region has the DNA TGCGCCAGCAGCTTGACAGGGGATCAGCCCCAGCATTTT. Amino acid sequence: CASSLTGDQPQHF.